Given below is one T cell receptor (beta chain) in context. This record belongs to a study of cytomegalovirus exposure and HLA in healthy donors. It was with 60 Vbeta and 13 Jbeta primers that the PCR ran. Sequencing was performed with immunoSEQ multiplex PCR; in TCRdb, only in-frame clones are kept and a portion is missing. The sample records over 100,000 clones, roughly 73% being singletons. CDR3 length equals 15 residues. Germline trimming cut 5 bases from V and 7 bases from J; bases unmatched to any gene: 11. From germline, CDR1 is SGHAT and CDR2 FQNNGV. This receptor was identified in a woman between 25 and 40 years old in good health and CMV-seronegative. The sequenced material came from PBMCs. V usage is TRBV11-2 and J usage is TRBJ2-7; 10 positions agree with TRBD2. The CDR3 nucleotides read TGTGCCAGCAGCACCGGACTAGCGGCGGCTTCGGAGCAGTACTTC. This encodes CASSTGLAAASEQYF. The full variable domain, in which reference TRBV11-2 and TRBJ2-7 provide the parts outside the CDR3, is EAGVAQSPRYKIIEKRQSVAFWCNPISGHATLYWYQQILGQGPKLLIQFQNNGVVDDSQLPKDRFSAERLKGVDSTLKIQPAKLEDSAVYLCASSTGLAAASEQYFGPGTRLTVT.